This T cell receptor (beta chain) was sequenced during a study of cytomegalovirus exposure and HLA in healthy donors. Regarding this clone: The target antigen is unknown.

The study's findings and limits: Most TCR sequences showed up rarely, but some public TCRs showed up in many donors.

Researchers ran the PCR with 60 Vbeta and 13 Jbeta primers. Data came from immunoSEQ multiplex PCR; TCRdb stores just in-frame clones and leaves some out. The repertoire holds about 97,000 clones, with around a tenth as singletons. The donors comprised healthy bone marrow donors. CDR3 length: 19 amino acids. After removal of 3 bases from V and 0 bases from J, the junction contained 14 bases not matched to a gene. Germline V gene sequence: CDR1 SGDLS, CDR2 YYNGEE. Sequencing input: PBMCs. This chain connects TRBV9 to TRBJ2-3; 9 bases align to TRBD1. This TCR was sampled from a man aged 45-65 years in good health and CMV-seropositive. For the CDR3, the DNA is TGTGCCAGCAGCGCGGGAGACAGGGGGGCTTTTACTAGCACAGATACGCAGTATTTT. Translated, it gives CASSAGDRGAFTSTDTQYF.